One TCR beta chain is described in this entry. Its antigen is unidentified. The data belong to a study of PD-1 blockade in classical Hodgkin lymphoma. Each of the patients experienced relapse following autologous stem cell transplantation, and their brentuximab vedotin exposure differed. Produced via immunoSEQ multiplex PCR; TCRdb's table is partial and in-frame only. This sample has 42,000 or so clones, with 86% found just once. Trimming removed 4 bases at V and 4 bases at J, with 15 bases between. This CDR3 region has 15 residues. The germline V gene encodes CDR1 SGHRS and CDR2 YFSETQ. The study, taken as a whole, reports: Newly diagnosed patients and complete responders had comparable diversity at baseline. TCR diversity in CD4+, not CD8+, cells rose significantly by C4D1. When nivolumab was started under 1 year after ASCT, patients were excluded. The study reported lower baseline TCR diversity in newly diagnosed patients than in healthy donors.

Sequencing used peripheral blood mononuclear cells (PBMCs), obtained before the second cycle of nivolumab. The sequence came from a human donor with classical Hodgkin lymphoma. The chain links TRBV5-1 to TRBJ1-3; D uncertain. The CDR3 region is CASSDTSHRGNTIYF. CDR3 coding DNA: TGCGCCAGCAGCGATACATCCCACAGAGGAAACACCATATATTTT.